This passage covers 10 T cell receptor beta chains from one sample sequenced in a study of shared clonotypes between healthy human individuals. The table came from immunoSEQ multiplex PCR; TCRdb's copy has only in-frame clones and leaves some out. The sample has about 2,500,000 clones, over 85% seen once. Source material: naive CD4+ T cells sorted from blood. The subset was: CD45RA+ positively selected. The receptors shown here come from a man younger than 30 in good health.

J is TRBJ1-4 and V is TRBV18, with D hard to call. Trimming cost V 5 bases and J 8 bases, with 6 bases left between them. Germline CDR1 reads KGHSH; CDR2 reads LQKENI. The CDR3 runs to 11 residues. Written as DNA, the CDR3 is TGTGCCAGCTCAGCCCGCGAAAAACTGTTTTTT. This gives the protein CASSAREKLFF.

The chain couples TRBV4-1 to TRBJ2-3; perhaps D is TRBD1 or TRBD2 (5 bases each). CDR3 length: 17 residues. Per the germline V gene, CDR1 is MGHRA and CDR2 is YSYEKL. V was shortened by 0 bases and J by 4 bases, with 17 bases between the two germline ends. The CDR3 nucleotides are TGCGCCAGCAGCCAAGATGACTGGTCTCTGGGGGCAGATACGCAGTATTTT. This encodes CASSQDDWSLGADTQYF.

This clone showed up just once. This chain links TRBV2 with TRBJ1-6; 7 nucleotides align to TRBD1. Germline CDR1 and CDR2: SNHLY and FYNNEI. The CDR3 length is 15 residues. The V gene end was trimmed by 10 bases and the J gene end by 7 bases; junction bases not matched to a gene: 13. The CDR3 bases are TGTGCCACCCGAGGACAGGCGGACAGCAATTCACCCCTCCACTTT. Amino acids: CATRGQADSNSPLHF.

This clone was counted once. This sample includes further DNA sequences coding for the same CDR3. V and J are TRBV7-6 and TRBJ1-1; D gene unclear. CDR3 length: 13 residues. The germline V and J ends were trimmed by 1 base and 4 bases, with 7 bases remaining between them. CDR1 is SGHVS and CDR2 is FNYEAQ in the germline V gene. CDR3 nucleotides: TGTGCCAGCAGCTTAGGTGTCGCCACTGAAGCTTTCTTT. The encoded protein is CASSLGVATEAFF.

The chain carries TRBV29-1 and TRBJ2-2; TRBD2 might be the D (7 bases). The ends were cut back, 1 base at V and 9 bases at J, with 9 bases in the middle. The CDR3 loop spans 12 amino acids. CDR1 and CDR2 from the germline V gene are SQVTM and ANQGSEA. The CDR3 DNA reads as TGCAGCGTTGAAGCGGGGGGCCGGGAGCTGTTTTTT. Translation gives CSVEAGGRELFF.

This chain links TRBV18 with TRBJ2-1; 8 bases match TRBD2. Germline CDR1 KGHSH, CDR2 LQKENI. Trimming cost V 3 bases and J 7 bases; bases outside gene matches: 8. The CDR3 is 15 amino acids. In DNA, the CDR3 is TGTGCCAGCTCACCTACGGGACTAGGCCCTAATGAGCAGTTCTTC. Residues: CASSPTGLGPNEQFF.

The chain carries TRBV11-2 and TRBJ2-1; tentatively, D is TRBD2 (6 bases). CDR3 size: 16 residues. Trimming removed 5 bases from V and 3 bases from J, with 17 bases in between. Germline V gives CDR1 SGHAT, CDR2 FQNNGV. The CDR3 loop is CASSTDRDSNYNEQFF. The CDR3 DNA follows: TGTGCCAGCAGCACGGACCGGGACTCCAACTACAATGAGCAGTTCTTC.

This chain links TRBV30 with TRBJ2-1; 7 nucleotides agree with TRBD2. The germline gives CDR1 GTSNPN, CDR2 SVGIG (reference sequence). V gave up 4 bases and J gave up 7 bases; unmatched junction bases: 10. This CDR3 region has 14 residues. Here the CDR3 DNA reads TGTGCCTGGAACCTTGGCGGGAGTGGTAATGAGCAGTTCTTC. This encodes CAWNLGGSGNEQFF.

The chain joins TRBV7-9 to TRBJ2-7; 8 bases fit TRBD1. The CDR3 extends over 13 amino acids. V shed 5 bases and J 4 bases; nucleotides not matched to a gene: 4. CDR1 is SEHNR, CDR2 FQNEAQ, per germline (reference sequence). This CDR3 reads CASSHTGGYEQYF. CDR3 DNA: TGTGCCAGCAGCCATACAGGGGGGTACGAGCAGTACTTC.

This chain joins TRBV11-3 and TRBJ2-3; 7 positions agree with TRBD1. The CDR3 sequence is 16 residues long. Per germline, CDR1 SGHNT and CDR2 YENEEA. V lost 1 base and J lost 0; bases outside the gene matches: 4. CDR3 coding DNA: TGTGCCAGCAGCTTAGGAGAGGGGGCTAGCACAGATACGCAGTATTTT. Translated, it gives CASSLGEGASTDTQYF.